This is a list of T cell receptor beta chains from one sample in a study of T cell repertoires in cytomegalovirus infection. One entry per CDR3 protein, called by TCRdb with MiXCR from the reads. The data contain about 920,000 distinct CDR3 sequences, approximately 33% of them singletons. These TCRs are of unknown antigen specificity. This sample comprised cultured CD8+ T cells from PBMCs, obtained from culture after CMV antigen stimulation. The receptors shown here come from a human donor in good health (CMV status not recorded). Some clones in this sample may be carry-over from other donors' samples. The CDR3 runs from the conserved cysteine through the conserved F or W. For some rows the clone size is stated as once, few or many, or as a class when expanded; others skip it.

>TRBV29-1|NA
CSVDLVAELNYGYTF
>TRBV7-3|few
CASSFSTGGDEQFF
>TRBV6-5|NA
CASSYGGSGRIGRDTQYF
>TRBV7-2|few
CASTEVGEKLFF
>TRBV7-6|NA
CVSSMRGTAGRQETQYF
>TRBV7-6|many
CASSNPGGPSRTEAFF
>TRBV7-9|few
CASTSGHMKETQYF
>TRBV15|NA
CATSRGTESTDTQYF
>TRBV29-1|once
CSVEGQGTYEQYF
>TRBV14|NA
CASSQDRSVLGQNTEAFF
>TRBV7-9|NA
CASSLGGQSQHF
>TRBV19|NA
CASRPSSYNEQFF
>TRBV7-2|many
CASSVPSDFPTETQYF
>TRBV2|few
CAGQGAILNEQYF
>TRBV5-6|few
CASSLERDSNQPQHF
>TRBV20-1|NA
CSARDTSVSRRPQETQYF
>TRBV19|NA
CASSFAPNQPQHF
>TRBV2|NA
CASSDWDFNSPLHF
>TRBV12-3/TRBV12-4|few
CASSLADWTSGANEQFF
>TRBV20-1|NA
CSARDVAGGRRTYNEQFF